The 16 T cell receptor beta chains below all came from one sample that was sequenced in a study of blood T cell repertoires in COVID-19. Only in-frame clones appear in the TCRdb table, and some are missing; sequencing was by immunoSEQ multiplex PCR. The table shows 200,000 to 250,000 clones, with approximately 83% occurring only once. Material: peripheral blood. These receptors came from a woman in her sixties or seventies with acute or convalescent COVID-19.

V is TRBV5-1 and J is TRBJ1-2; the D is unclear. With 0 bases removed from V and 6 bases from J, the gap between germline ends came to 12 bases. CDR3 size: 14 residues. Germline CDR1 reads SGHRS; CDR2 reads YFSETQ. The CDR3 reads CASSLAAGIDGYTF. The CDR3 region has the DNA TGCGCCAGCAGCTTGGCCGCGGGAATCGATGGCTACACCTTC.

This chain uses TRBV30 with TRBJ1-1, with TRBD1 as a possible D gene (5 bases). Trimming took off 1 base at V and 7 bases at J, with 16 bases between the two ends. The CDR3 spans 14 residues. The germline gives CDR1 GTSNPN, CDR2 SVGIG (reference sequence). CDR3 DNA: TGTGCCTGGAGTGCCAAGGGACTGCGGGGTGAAGCTTTCTTT. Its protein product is CAWSAKGLRGEAFF.

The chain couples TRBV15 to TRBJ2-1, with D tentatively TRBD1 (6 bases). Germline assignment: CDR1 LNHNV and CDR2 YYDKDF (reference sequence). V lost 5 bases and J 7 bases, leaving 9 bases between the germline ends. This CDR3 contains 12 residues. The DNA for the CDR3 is TGTGCCACCAGCTCACAGGGTAATGAGCAGTTCTTC. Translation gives CATSSQGNEQFF.

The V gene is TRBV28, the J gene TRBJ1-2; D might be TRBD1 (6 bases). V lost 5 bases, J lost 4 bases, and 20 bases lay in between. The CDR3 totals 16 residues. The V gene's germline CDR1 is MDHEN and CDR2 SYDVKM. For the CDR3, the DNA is TGTGCCAGCAGTACTAGAGGGGACAATAATCGCTATGGCTACACCTTC. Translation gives CASSTRGDNNRYGYTF.

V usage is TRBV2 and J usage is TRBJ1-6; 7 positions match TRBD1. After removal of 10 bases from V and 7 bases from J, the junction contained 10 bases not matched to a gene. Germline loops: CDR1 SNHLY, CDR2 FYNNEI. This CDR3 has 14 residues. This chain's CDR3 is CATRPGTENSPLHF. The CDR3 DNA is TGTGCCACGAGACCCGGGACAGAAAATTCACCCCTCCACTTT.

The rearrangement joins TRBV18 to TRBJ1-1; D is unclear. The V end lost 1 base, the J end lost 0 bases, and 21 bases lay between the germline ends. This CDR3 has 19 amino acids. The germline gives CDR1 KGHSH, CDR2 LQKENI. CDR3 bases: TGTGCCAGCTCACCACTTGATTTCTTGAAGCGCACCATGAACACTGAAGCTTTCTTT. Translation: CASSPLDFLKRTMNTEAFF.

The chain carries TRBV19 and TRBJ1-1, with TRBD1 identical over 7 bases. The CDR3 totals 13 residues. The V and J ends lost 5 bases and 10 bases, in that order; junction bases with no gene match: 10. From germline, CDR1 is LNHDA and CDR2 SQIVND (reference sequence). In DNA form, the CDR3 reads TGTGCCAGTAGTCAAGGTGAGCGGACAGGAGCTTTCTTT. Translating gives CASSQGERTGAFF.

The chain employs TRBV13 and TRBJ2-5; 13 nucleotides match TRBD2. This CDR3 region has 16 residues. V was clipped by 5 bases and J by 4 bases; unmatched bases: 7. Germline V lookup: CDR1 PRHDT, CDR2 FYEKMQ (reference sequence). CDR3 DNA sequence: TGTGCCAGCAGCCAGGGGGGACTAGCGGGGCTAGAGACCCAGTACTTC. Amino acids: CASSQGGLAGLETQYF.

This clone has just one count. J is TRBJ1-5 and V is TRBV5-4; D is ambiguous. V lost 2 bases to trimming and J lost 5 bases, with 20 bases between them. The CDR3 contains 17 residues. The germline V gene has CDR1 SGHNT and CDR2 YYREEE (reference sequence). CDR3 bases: TGTGCCAGCAGCTTTTTGGCCTTACGCCGCCGTGATCAGCCCCAGCATTTT. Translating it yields CASSFLALRRRDQPQHF.

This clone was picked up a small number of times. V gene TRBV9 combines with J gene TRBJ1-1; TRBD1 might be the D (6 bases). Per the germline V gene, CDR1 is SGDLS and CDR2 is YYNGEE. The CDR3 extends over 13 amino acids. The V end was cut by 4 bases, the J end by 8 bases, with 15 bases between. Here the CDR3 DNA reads TGTGCCAGCAGCCCACATACAGGGACAGAAGCTTTCTTT. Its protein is CASSPHTGTEAFF.

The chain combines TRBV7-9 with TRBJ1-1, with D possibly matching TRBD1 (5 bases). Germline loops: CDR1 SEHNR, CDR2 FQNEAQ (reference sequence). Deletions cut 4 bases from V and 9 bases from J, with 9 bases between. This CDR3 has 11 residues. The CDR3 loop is CASSSGSQAFF. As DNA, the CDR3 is TGTGCCAGCAGCTCAGGGTCCCAAGCTTTCTTT.

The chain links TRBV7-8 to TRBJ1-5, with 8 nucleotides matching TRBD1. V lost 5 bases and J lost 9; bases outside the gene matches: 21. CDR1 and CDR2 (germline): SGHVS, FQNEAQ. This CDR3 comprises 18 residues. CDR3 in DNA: TGTGCCAGCAGCCCCAAGAAGAGCCAGGGGGCGTTTCTTCTGCCCCAGCATTTT. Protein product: CASSPKKSQGAFLLPQHF.

CDR3 sequence reads: CASSERGNTLPSGYTF. CDR3 coding DNA: TGTGCCAGCAGTGAAAGGGGGAACACCCTTCCGAGCGGCTACACCTTC. The chain employs TRBV6-1 and TRBJ1-2; the D gene is possibly TRBD1 (6 bases). CDR3 length: 16 amino acids. Germline CDR1 MNHNS, CDR2 SASEGT. Trimming left V 2 bases short and J 8 bases short, with 21 bases between.

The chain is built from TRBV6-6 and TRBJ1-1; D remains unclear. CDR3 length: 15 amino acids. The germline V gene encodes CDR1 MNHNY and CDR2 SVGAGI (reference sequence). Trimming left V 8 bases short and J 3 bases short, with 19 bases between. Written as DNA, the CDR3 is TGTGCCAGCGGGGAGGGATGGGGTTCGGACACTGAAGCTTTCTTT. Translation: CASGEGWGSDTEAFF.

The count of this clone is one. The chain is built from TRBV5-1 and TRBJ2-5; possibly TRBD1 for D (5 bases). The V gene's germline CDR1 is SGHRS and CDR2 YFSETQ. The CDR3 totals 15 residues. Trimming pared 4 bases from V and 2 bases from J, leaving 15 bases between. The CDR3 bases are TGCGCCAGCAGCCCCCACCGGCAGGGACAAGAGACCCAGTACTTC. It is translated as CASSPHRQGQETQYF.

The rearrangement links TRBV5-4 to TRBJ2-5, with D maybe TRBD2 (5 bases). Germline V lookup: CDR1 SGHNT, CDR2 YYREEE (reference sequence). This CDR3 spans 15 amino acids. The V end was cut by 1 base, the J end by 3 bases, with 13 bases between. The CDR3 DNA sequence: TGTGCCAGCAGCTTGAGTTCCTCGGGAAAAGAGACCCAGTACTTC. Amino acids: CASSLSSSGKETQYF.